These 31 T cell receptor beta chains came from one sample sequenced in a study of beta chain features in type 1 diabetes. Study results and caveats: Shorter TCRB CDR3s, moderately but significantly so, marked every one of the four CD4+ subsets in Type 1 diabetes patients.

Every isolated RNA sample was fully reverse transcribed, so sequencing captured expressed TCRB transcripts. Sequenced by immunoSEQ multiplex PCR; TCRdb stores in-frame clones only, minus some. The sample carries roughly 300,000 clones, around 15% recorded once. These receptors are not linked to any known antigen. Sequencing used naive CD4+ T cells from blood. The receptors originated from a man younger than 45 with type 1 diabetes.

The chain combines TRBV5-1 with TRBJ2-7, with D maybe TRBD2 (5 bases). Germline CDR1 SGHRS, CDR2 YFSETQ. This CDR3 contains 14 residues. Between the trimmed V and J ends, which lost 4 bases and 3 bases, there was a span of 14 bases. CDR3 sequence (DNA): TGCGCCAGCAGCGACGGGCCCGGGGACTACGAGCAGTACTTC. Translation: CASSDGPGDYEQYF. Together with reference TRBV5-1 and TRBJ2-7, the CDR3 gives the full variable domain: KAGVTQTPRYLIKTRGQQVTLSCSPISGHRSVSWYQQTPGQGLQFLFEYFSETQRNKGNFPGRFSGRQFSNSRSEMNVSTLELGDSALYLCASSDGPGDYEQYFGPGTRLTVT.

This clone appeared a few times. This rearrangement joins TRBV29-1 to TRBJ2-1; the match to TRBD1 covers 7 bases. The CDR3 sequence is 13 residues long. J was trimmed by 4 bases and V by 4 bases; bases with no gene match: 4. Germline V CDR1 and CDR2: SQVTM, ANQGSEA. The DNA for the CDR3 is TGCAGCGTTGCCAGGGGGAAATACAATGAGCAGTTCTTC. This sequence encodes CSVARGKYNEQFF.

Only a few counts were recorded for this clone. Different DNA sequences within this sample yield the same CDR3. The CDR3 loop reads CASSPGGNQPQHF. CDR3 DNA: TGTGCCAGCTCACCGGGGGGAAATCAGCCCCAGCATTTT. The chain recombines TRBV18 with TRBJ1-5; a weak D match, TRBD1 (5 bases). Germline V gene data show CDR1 as KGHSH and CDR2 as LQKENI. Trimming pared 3 bases from V and 4 bases from J, leaving 7 bases between. The CDR3 has 13 residues.

Only a few counts were recorded for this clone. This chain connects TRBV28 to TRBJ1-1; tentatively, D is TRBD1 (6 bases). CDR1 and CDR2 from the germline V gene are MDHEN and SYDVKM. The ends were cut back, 5 bases at V and 0 bases at J, with 13 bases in the middle. This CDR3 comprises 15 residues. This chain's CDR3 is CASSRSGTLNTEAFF. Written as DNA, the CDR3 is TGTGCCAGCAGTCGGTCCGGGACACTGAACACTGAAGCTTTCTTT.

The chain is built from TRBV6-5 and TRBJ2-1, with 15 bases matching TRBD2. V lost 6 bases to trimming and J lost 8 bases; unmatched junction nucleotides: 2. There are 14 residues in the CDR3. The germline CDR1 and CDR2 sequences are MNHEY and SVGAGI. CDR3 in DNA: TGTGCCAGCAGACGGACTAGCGGGAGGGATGAGCAGTTCTTC. It translates to CASRRTSGRDEQFF.

The CDR3 bases are TGTGCCAGCAGCCCCCCAGCTGAGGGAGATACGCAGTATTTT. Its translation: CASSPPAEGDTQYF. This chain joins TRBV11-3 and TRBJ2-3; TRBD2 might be the D (5 bases). This CDR3 region has 14 residues. Trimming stripped 5 bases from V and 5 bases from J, with 14 bases between. Germline V gene data show CDR1 as SGHNT and CDR2 as YENEEA.

This clone has only a few counts. The chain joins TRBV15 to TRBJ2-2, with 12 bases lining up with TRBD2. CDR3 length: 16 residues. From germline, CDR1 is LNHNV and CDR2 YYDKDF (reference sequence). The J segment lost 6 bases and the V segment lost 1 base, leaving 3 bases of the junction unmatched. The CDR3: CATSRASGRASGELFF. CDR3 DNA sequence: TGTGCCACCAGCAGAGCTAGCGGGAGGGCCTCCGGGGAGCTGTTTTTT.

This clone was detected only a few times. This sequence joins TRBV2 and TRBJ2-5, with 13 bases fitting TRBD2. This CDR3 spans 15 amino acids. Trimming took 5 bases from V and 3 from J; bases not matched to a gene: 3. Germline V CDR1 and CDR2: SNHLY, FYNNEI. This CDR3 reads CASSQTSGREETQYF. DNA of the CDR3: TGTGCCAGCAGTCAAACTAGCGGGAGGGAAGAGACCCAGTACTTC.

This clone came up a few times. The chain couples TRBV4-3 to TRBJ1-1; TRBD1 might be the D (5 bases). Germline-derived CDR1 and CDR2 are LGHNA and YSLEER. Trimming took 0 bases from V and 5 from J, leaving 13 bases between them. This CDR3 has 15 amino acids. DNA of the CDR3: TGCGCCAGCAGCCAAGATCTCTGGGGGAGGACTGAAGCTTTCTTT. Its protein product is CASSQDLWGRTEAFF.

Only a few counts were recorded for this clone. V usage is TRBV7-9 and J usage is TRBJ1-5; no reliable D call. V was trimmed by 4 bases and J by 4 bases, leaving 8 bases between them. Germline CDR1 reads SEHNR; CDR2 reads FQNEAQ (reference sequence). This CDR3 has 13 amino acids. The CDR3 DNA is TGTGCCAGCAGCTCCGACTGGAATCAGCCCCAGCATTTT. Protein sequence: CASSSDWNQPQHF.

The chain joins TRBV14 to TRBJ2-3, with 8 bases identical to TRBD1. V gave up 8 bases and J gave up 5 bases; unmatched junction bases: 9. Germline V lookup: CDR1 SGHDN, CDR2 FVKESK. The CDR3 extends over 14 amino acids. The CDR3 is CASGPPGGRDTQYF. The CDR3 region has the DNA TGTGCCAGCGGCCCCCCAGGGGGCAGAGATACGCAGTATTTT.

The CDR3: CASTGTTGSNQPQHF. The CDR3 bases are TGTGCCAGCACGGGAACAACGGGTAGCAATCAGCCCCAGCATTTT. The chain combines TRBV2 with TRBJ1-5; no reliable D call. CDR1 and CDR2 from the germline V gene are SNHLY and FYNNEI. The germline V and J ends were trimmed by 7 bases and 0 bases, with 13 bases remaining between them. The CDR3 consists of 15 residues.

This clone was detected a few times. The CDR3 protein is CASSLARDRDFPEAFF. The CDR3 coding sequence is TGTGCCAGCAGCTTAGCCAGAGACAGGGATTTCCCTGAAGCTTTCTTT. This sequence joins TRBV7-9 and TRBJ1-1; TRBD1 matches at 7 bases. The V gene's germline CDR1 is SEHNR and CDR2 FQNEAQ (reference sequence). Losses at the gene ends were 0 bases for V and 6 bases for J; bases not matched to a gene: 10. The CDR3 has 16 residues.

The gene calls are TRBV5-1 and TRBJ1-4, with 9 bases matching TRBD1. CDR1 and CDR2 from the germline V gene are SGHRS and YFSETQ. This CDR3 has 15 amino acids. V lost 7 bases and J lost 8; bases outside the gene matches: 12. Here the CDR3 DNA reads TGCGCCAGCGGCCCCACAGGGGGCTTAGGAGAAAAACTGTTTTTT. Its translation is CASGPTGGLGEKLFF.

This clone was found a few times. The chain uses TRBV7-8 and TRBJ2-1; D is perhaps TRBD1 (5 bases). The CDR3 length is 13 residues. Germline CDR1 and CDR2: SGHVS and FQNEAQ. V was pared by 3 bases and J by 8 bases, with 11 bases between. CDR3 sequence reads: CASSFRTSHEQFF. In DNA, the CDR3 is TGTGCCAGCAGCTTCCGGACATCCCATGAGCAGTTCTTC.

The chain is built from TRBV7-2 and TRBJ2-1; 9 bases match TRBD1. With V trimmed by 7 bases and J by 7 bases, 5 bases remained unmatched. Per germline, CDR1 SGHTA and CDR2 FQGNSA. The CDR3 sequence is 13 residues long. As DNA, the CDR3 is TGTGCCAGCAAACAGGGGGCGCGGAATGAGCAGTTCTTC. Its translation is CASKQGARNEQFF.

The chain has TRBV28 and TRBJ2-7; 7 nucleotides agree with TRBD1. Trimming cost V 0 bases and J 0 bases; bases outside gene matches: 5. This CDR3 has 16 amino acids. Germline loops: CDR1 MDHEN, CDR2 SYDVKM. CDR3 protein: CASSLWKGARSYEQYF. Written as DNA, the CDR3 is TGTGCCAGCAGTTTATGGAAGGGGGCGCGCTCCTACGAGCAGTACTTC. The whole variable domain, filled in from reference TRBV28 and TRBJ2-7, reads DVKVTQSSRYLVKRTGEKVFLECVQDMDHENMFWYRQDPGLGLRLIYFSYDVKMKEKGDIPEGYSVSREKKERFSLILESASTNQTSMYLCASSLWKGARSYEQYFGPGTRLTVT.

The chain recombines TRBV7-8 with TRBJ2-1, with 10 bases identical to TRBD2. CDR1 SGHVS and CDR2 FQNEAQ come from the germline V gene. The ends lost 3 bases at V and 10 bases at J; junction bases unmatched: 6. This CDR3 spans 14 amino acids. This CDR3 is CASSFWRTSGEQFF. The CDR3 DNA is TGTGCCAGCAGCTTTTGGCGGACTAGCGGAGAGCAGTTCTTC.

In its sample, this clone was seen a few times. The CDR3 reads CASSVGTGEVNTEAFF. In DNA, the CDR3 is TGTGCCAGCAGCGTTGGGACAGGGGAGGTTAACACTGAAGCTTTCTTT. The genes are TRBV9 and TRBJ1-1; 10 bases map to TRBD1. Per the germline V gene, CDR1 is SGDLS and CDR2 is YYNGEE. CDR3 length: 16 amino acids. V dropped 2 bases and J dropped 2; count of bases not matched to a gene: 6. Looking up the rest from reference TRBV9 and TRBJ1-1 gives the full variable domain: DSGVTQTPKHLITATGQRVTLRCSPRSGDLSVYWYQQSLDQGLQFLIQYYNGEERAKGNILERFSAQQFPDLHSELNLSSLELGDSALYFCASSVGTGEVNTEAFFGQGTRLTVV.

This clone was recorded a few times. The chain recombines TRBV6-1 with TRBJ1-2; D possibly corresponds to TRBD1 (6 bases). The CDR3 consists of 15 residues. The ends were cut back, 1 base at V and 1 base at J, with 10 bases in the middle. CDR1 MNHNS and CDR2 SASEGT come from the germline V gene. CDR3 residues: CASSEVQGGNYGYTF. The DNA of the CDR3 is TGTGCCAGCAGTGAAGTTCAAGGGGGTAACTATGGCTACACCTTC.

This clone came up a few times. The CDR3: CASSLGLAVSHEQYF. CDR3 bases: TGTGCCAGCTCACTGGGACTAGCGGTGTCCCACGAGCAGTACTTC. This rearrangement joins TRBV18 to TRBJ2-7; TRBD2 agrees at 11 bases. V trimming: 4 bases; J trimming: 5 bases; junction bases outside the gene matches: 7. Germline V lookup: CDR1 KGHSH, CDR2 LQKENI. There are 15 residues in the CDR3.

The chain combines TRBV7-2 with TRBJ2-3; D unresolved. The CDR3 contains 13 residues. Germline CDR1 SGHTA, CDR2 FQGNSA. With 4 bases removed from V and 6 bases from J, the gap between germline ends came to 11 bases. The CDR3 region has the DNA TGTGCCAGCAGCTCCTCCCCTTTGGATACGCAGTATTTT. It codes for CASSSSPLDTQYF.

The V and J genes are TRBV14 and TRBJ2-2; the D gene is possibly TRBD2 (6 bases). V shed 0 bases and J shed 4 bases, with 18 bases lying between them. The CDR3 totals 18 residues. The germline V gene has CDR1 SGHDN and CDR2 FVKESK. The CDR3 coding sequence is TGTGCCAGCAGCCAAGAGGGATTGACTAGTGCCGGCACCGGGGAGCTGTTTTTT. This gives the protein CASSQEGLTSAGTGELFF.

This clone appeared a few times. V gene TRBV28 combines with J gene TRBJ1-3; D is ambiguous. CDR1 MDHEN and CDR2 SYDVKM come from the germline V gene. V was pared by 5 bases and J by 0 bases, with 8 bases between. The CDR3 spans 14 residues. CDR3 loop: CASSPPNSGNTIYF. As DNA, the CDR3 is TGTGCCAGCAGTCCCCCCAACTCTGGAAACACCATATATTTT.

The rearrangement joins TRBV5-1 to TRBJ2-4, with TRBD1 as a possible D gene (6 bases). V was clipped by 0 bases and J by 1 base, with 8 bases between them. Per the germline V gene, CDR1 is SGHRS and CDR2 is YFSETQ. The CDR3 contains 15 residues. CDR3 in amino acids: CASSLADRAKNIQYF. CDR3 coding DNA: TGCGCCAGCAGCTTGGCTGACAGGGCCAAAAACATTCAGTACTTC.

This sequence joins TRBV10-3 and TRBJ2-2, with 7 bases aligning to TRBD2. The germline gives CDR1 ENHRY, CDR2 SYGVKD. The CDR3 consists of 17 residues. V shed 0 bases, J shed 3 bases, and the junction held 7 bases outside the gene matches. CDR3 sequence: CAISESKKAGHTGELFF. DNA for the CDR3: TGTGCCATCAGTGAGTCAAAAAAAGCGGGACACACCGGGGAGCTGTTTTTT.

This clone was counted a few times. The V call is TRBV28, the J call TRBJ2-1; 10 bases are a match to TRBD2. The V segment lost 2 bases and the J segment 6 bases; nucleotides outside the gene matches: 4. The CDR3 length is 15 residues. Germline CDR1 and CDR2: MDHEN and SYDVKM. CDR3 residues: CASSLRLAGVNEQFF. The DNA of the CDR3 is TGTGCCAGCAGTTTACGTCTAGCGGGAGTCAATGAGCAGTTCTTC.

This clone occurred a few times. The rearrangement links TRBV5-1 to TRBJ2-3; tentative D call: TRBD2 (5 bases). The CDR3 has 14 amino acids. CDR1 and CDR2 from the germline V gene are SGHRS and YFSETQ. Trimming cost V 3 bases and J 6 bases, with 14 bases left between them. Here the CDR3 DNA reads TGCGCCAGCAGCTCGGACTCACATTACGATACGCAGTATTTT. Its translation is CASSSDSHYDTQYF.

The chain couples TRBV28 to TRBJ2-5; no firm D call. With the DNA end fitting TRBJ2-7 better, the J assignment may be wrong. The CDR3 runs to 13 residues. CDR1 MDHEN and CDR2 SYDVKM come from the germline V gene. The chain's CDR3 is CASSAGPDYEQYF. The CDR3, as DNA: TGTGCCAGCAGTGCCGGACCAGACTACGAGCAGTACTTC.

This clone was seen a handful of times. The rearrangement uses TRBV4-3 and TRBJ2-7, with TRBD1 as a possible D gene (6 bases). The CDR3 is made up of 14 amino acids. The germline V gene encodes CDR1 LGHNA and CDR2 YSLEER. V was shortened by 1 base and J by 0 bases, with 7 bases between the two germline ends. CDR3 sequence: CASSQAQGSYEQYF. The CDR3 coding sequence is TGCGCCAGCAGCCAAGCACAGGGCTCCTACGAGCAGTACTTC.

As concerns this clone: Other DNA sequences in the sample encode the same CDR3. This chain uses TRBV18 with TRBJ1-5, with D hard to call. With 2 bases removed from V and 0 bases from J, the gap between germline ends came to 5 bases. The germline V gene encodes CDR1 KGHSH and CDR2 LQKENI. The CDR3 has 14 residues. The CDR3 DNA sequence: TGTGCCAGCTCACCATCCAATAGCAATCAGCCCCAGCATTTT. It codes for CASSPSNSNQPQHF.